This is a list of T cell receptor beta chains from one sample in a study of identical twins. MiXCR, run by TCRdb on the 5' RACE reads, gives a single entry per CDR3 protein. The sample has 450,000 to 650,000 distinct CDR3 sequences, 13% to 15% seen once; the top ten hold around 0.4%. These same data were also listed under a study on yellow fever vaccine responses in identical twins.

Material: CD4+ T cells sorted from blood. The source is a woman between 18 and 29 years old in good health. Both conserved end residues are part of each CDR3. The order of the fields is V gene, D gene, J gene, clone size, CDR3 DNA, CDR3 protein. The D gene is left open where the match is weak. Expanded clones get a size class; other rows say once, few or many, or leave the size out.

v_call: TRBV5-1; d_call: TRBD2; j_call: TRBJ2-1; clone_size: few; cdr3_nt: TGCGCCAGCAGCTTGGTTTCTAGCGGGAACAATGAGCAGTTCTTC; cdr3_aa: CASSLVSSGNNEQFF
v_call: TRBV3-1; d_call: TRBD1; j_call: TRBJ1-1; clone_size: NA; cdr3_nt: TGTGCCAGCAGCCAAGCGAGGGGACAGGCGGGAACTGAAGCTTTCTTT; cdr3_aa: CASSQARGQAGTEAFF
v_call: TRBV12-3/TRBV12-4; d_call: NA; j_call: TRBJ2-2; clone_size: NA; cdr3_nt: TGTGCCAGCAGTCTCGGGCCCCACTGGGACCCGAACACCGGGGAGCTGTTTTTT; cdr3_aa: CASSLGPHWDPNTGELFF
v_call: TRBV12-3/TRBV12-4; d_call: NA; j_call: TRBJ2-7; clone_size: many; cdr3_nt: TGTGCCAGCAGTTTAGCGGAGGAGCAGTACTTC; cdr3_aa: CASSLAEEQYF
v_call: TRBV5-1; d_call: NA; j_call: TRBJ2-7; clone_size: NA; cdr3_nt: TGCGCCAGCAGCTTGGCGGCTGTTAGCGGACCCTACGAGCAGTACTTC; cdr3_aa: CASSLAAVSGPYEQYF
v_call: TRBV12-3/TRBV12-4; d_call: NA; j_call: TRBJ1-1; clone_size: few; cdr3_nt: TGTGCCAGCAGTTTAGATTGGGGGCGCGGGATGAACACTGAAGCTTTCTTT; cdr3_aa: CASSLDWGRGMNTEAFF
v_call: TRBV6-5; d_call: TRBD2; j_call: TRBJ2-2; clone_size: few; cdr3_nt: TGTGCCAGCAGTTACGCTAGCGGGGCCGGGGAGCTGTTTTTT; cdr3_aa: CASSYASGAGELFF
v_call: TRBV29-1; d_call: TRBD1; j_call: TRBJ1-4; clone_size: NA; cdr3_nt: TGCAGCGTAGATTTTGGACAGGGGGCAAATGAAAAACTGTTTTTT; cdr3_aa: CSVDFGQGANEKLFF
v_call: TRBV24-1; d_call: TRBD2; j_call: TRBJ2-1; clone_size: many; cdr3_nt: TGTGCCACCAGTGATTTCAGGACTAGCGGGAGAGGAGGGAATGAGCAGTTCTTC; cdr3_aa: CATSDFRTSGRGGNEQFF
v_call: TRBV6-1; d_call: TRBD1; j_call: TRBJ1-5; clone_size: NA; cdr3_nt: TGTGCCACCATGGACAGGGAGAATCAGCCCCAGCATTTT; cdr3_aa: CATMDRENQPQHF
v_call: TRBV20-1; d_call: TRBD1; j_call: TRBJ1-2; clone_size: few; cdr3_nt: TGCAGTGCTACCACAGGGGCTCTGTATGGCTACACCTTC; cdr3_aa: CSATTGALYGYTF
v_call: TRBV11-2; d_call: NA; j_call: TRBJ1-5; clone_size: few; cdr3_nt: TGTGCCAGCAGCCCCAGGACAGACAATCAGCCCCAGCATTTT; cdr3_aa: CASSPRTDNQPQHF
v_call: TRBV6-1; d_call: TRBD2; j_call: TRBJ2-1; clone_size: few; cdr3_nt: TGTGCCAGCAGAAGCCCCAACGGGAGGGGAGAGCAGTTCTTC; cdr3_aa: CASRSPNGRGEQFF
v_call: TRBV5-5; d_call: TRBD2; j_call: TRBJ2-7; clone_size: NA; cdr3_nt: TGTGCCAGCAGCGGGGGACTAGCGGGAGGAACCTACGAGCAGTACTTC; cdr3_aa: CASSGGLAGGTYEQYF
v_call: TRBV12-3/TRBV12-4; d_call: TRBD2; j_call: TRBJ2-1; clone_size: few; cdr3_nt: TGTGCCAGCAGTTGGGGACTAGCGGGGGGGAGAGACAATGAGCAGTTCTTC; cdr3_aa: CASSWGLAGGRDNEQFF
v_call: TRBV28; d_call: TRBD1; j_call: TRBJ2-4; clone_size: NA; cdr3_nt: TGTGCCAGCAGTTTAGGGACAGGGGTAGCCAAAAACATTCAGTACTTC; cdr3_aa: CASSLGTGVAKNIQYF
v_call: TRBV20-1; d_call: TRBD1; j_call: TRBJ1-1; clone_size: many; cdr3_nt: TGCAGTGCTAGGGGGGGACAGGAAAACACTGAAGCTTTCTTT; cdr3_aa: CSARGGQENTEAFF
v_call: TRBV6-5; d_call: TRBD1; j_call: TRBJ2-7; clone_size: NA; cdr3_nt: TGTGCCAGCAGTTCGACTGGAGACAGGGGTCCCGTTAGCTCCTACGAGCAGTACTTC; cdr3_aa: CASSSTGDRGPVSSYEQYF
v_call: TRBV18; d_call: NA; j_call: TRBJ2-1; clone_size: NA; cdr3_nt: TGTGCCAGCTCACCACGCCAGAGCTTGGGTAATGAGCAGTTCTTC; cdr3_aa: CASSPRQSLGNEQFF
v_call: TRBV5-1; d_call: TRBD1; j_call: TRBJ2-2; clone_size: NA; cdr3_nt: TGCGCCAGCAGCTTGCGACAGGGGGCAAGCACCGGGGAGCTGTTTTTT; cdr3_aa: CASSLRQGASTGELFF
v_call: TRBV7-2; d_call: NA; j_call: TRBJ2-2; clone_size: NA; cdr3_nt: TGTGCCAGCAGCCTACAGGGAGCTAGGGTTGCCGGGGAGCTGTTTTTT; cdr3_aa: CASSLQGARVAGELFF
v_call: TRBV12-3/TRBV12-4; d_call: NA; j_call: TRBJ2-1; clone_size: NA; cdr3_nt: TGTGCCAGCAGCCGAACAGGGTATGTCTACAATGAGCAGTTCTTC; cdr3_aa: CASSRTGYVYNEQFF
v_call: TRBV7-6; d_call: TRBD2; j_call: TRBJ2-3; clone_size: NA; cdr3_nt: TGTGCCAGCAGCTTAGACAGCGGACTAGCGGGGGGGTCGGATACGCAGTATTTT; cdr3_aa: CASSLDSGLAGGSDTQYF
v_call: TRBV27; d_call: NA; j_call: TRBJ2-1; clone_size: few; cdr3_nt: TGTGCCAGCGTGGGAGGGGGAAAATACAATGAGCAGTTCTTC; cdr3_aa: CASVGGGKYNEQFF
v_call: TRBV12-3/TRBV12-4; d_call: TRBD1; j_call: TRBJ2-1; clone_size: NA; cdr3_nt: TGTGCCAGCAGTCCCTGGACAGGGGGTGTAAGCTACAATGAGCAGTTCTTC; cdr3_aa: CASSPWTGGVSYNEQFF
v_call: TRBV28; d_call: NA; j_call: TRBJ2-5; clone_size: NA; cdr3_nt: TGTGCCAGCAGCCCCCCGACTAGTTTCGGAGAGACCCAGTACTTC; cdr3_aa: CASSPPTSFGETQYF